This TCR beta chain was sequenced in a study of T cell responses to AZD1222 COVID-19 vaccine (dated by TCRdb to about 2021). Concerning the study at large: A total of about 230 trial participants underwent TCR sequencing, of whom about 210 received two doses of AZD1222 and around 26 received two doses of the MenACWY control vaccine. Enrollment into the trials was organized by age into subgroups of 18-55, 56-69 and 70-plus years, and those subgroups contained approximately 150, 30 and 60 TCR-sequenced participants, respectively.

With regard to this clone: Which antigen it targets is not known. Base qualities are not recorded, but no much larger clone differs from it by a single base.

The CDR3 regions of human TCRbeta chains were subjected to immunosequencing. In the authors' own workflow: Repertoire TCRs were matched against a reference library of SARS-CoV-2-specific TCRs generated with the MIRA antigen-specificity platform. Breadth was defined as the fraction of unique TCRs that were SARS-CoV-2-associated, and depth was defined as the fraction of total T cells that were SARS-CoV-2-associated. Each spike-specific TCR was assigned to its reactive spike region and to a CD4 or CD8 class using the MIRA data. Log10-transformed breadth and depth values were compared by one-way ANOVA with Sidak's multiple comparisons tests. Held by TCRdb, this immuneACCESS table contains in-frame sequences only and omits some clones. Under half of the omission traces to an unresolved V gene where checked; the cause of the rest is unknown. That table gives V, J and clone size, and the DNA gave D and trimming. Here the sample has 100,000 to 130,000 clones; about 92% occur a single time. The leading ten clones occupy approximately 3% of the sample.

V loses 7 bases of germline sequence and J loses 2 bases, and the interval between the two ends is 18 bases. Measured from the cysteine to the phenylalanine, the CDR3 is 15 residues long. The CDR3 DNA has 45 bases and is translated from base 1. As encoded in the germline V gene, CDR1 is SGHAT while CDR2 is FQNNGV. The study at large found these results: In the small 56-69-year group, the increase in depth fell short of significance, most likely because of low power. Participants were mostly white British and included more females than males, and it was suggested by the authors that clonal diversity may have been underestimated. Vaccine-associated CD4 TCRs spanned the whole spike protein, with dominant responses in regions 160-218 and 743-854. Spike-specific TCR breadth and depth rose significantly after two AZD1222 doses compared with day 0 and with MenACWY recipients. Conclusions about previously exposed vaccinees were limited because only a handful of AZD1222 recipients were SARS-CoV-2 seropositive at baseline. Reportedly, almost half of the unique spike-specific TCRs recognized epitopes lying outside the regions that are mutated in the B.1.351 and B.1.1.7 variants. Because no day 14 peak-response samples were available, the repertoires could be characterized only after the peak T cell response.

Explained via the paper, the time point label denotes: baseline before first vaccination. The treatment or condition label here, explained by the study, means: meningococcal conjugate vaccine given as trial control. Vaccinee samples came from UK trials COV001 and COV002, including a single-blind randomized controlled phase 2/3 trial of AZD1222 (ChAdOx1 nCoV-19) in healthy adults. Trial participant PBMC samples were collected at day 0 and day 28 after the second dose for TCRbeta chain sequencing. Sample: peripheral blood, taken on day 0 of MenACWY control vaccination. This clonotype originated in an adult in good health. The V gene is TRBV11-2 and the J gene is TRBJ2-7; the D gene is possibly TRBD1, with 5 bases matching. The CDR3 region: CASTIGRGAAYEQYF. The DNA sequence follows: TGTGCCAGCACCATAGGTCGTGGGGCGGCCTACGAGCAGTACTTC.